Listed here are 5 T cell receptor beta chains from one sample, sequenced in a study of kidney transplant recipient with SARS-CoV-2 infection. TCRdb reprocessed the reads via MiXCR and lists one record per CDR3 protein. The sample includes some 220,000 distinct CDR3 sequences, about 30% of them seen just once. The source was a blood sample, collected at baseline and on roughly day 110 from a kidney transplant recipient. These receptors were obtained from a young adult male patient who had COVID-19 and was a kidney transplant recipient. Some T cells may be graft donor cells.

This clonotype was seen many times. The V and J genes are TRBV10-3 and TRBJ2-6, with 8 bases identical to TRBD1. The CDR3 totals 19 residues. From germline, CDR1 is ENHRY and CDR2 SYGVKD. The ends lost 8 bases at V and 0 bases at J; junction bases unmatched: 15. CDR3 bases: TGTGCCATCGCCCGGCGTGGTGGACAGGGAGACTCTGGGGCCAACGTCCTGACTTTC. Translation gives CAIARRGGQGDSGANVLTF.

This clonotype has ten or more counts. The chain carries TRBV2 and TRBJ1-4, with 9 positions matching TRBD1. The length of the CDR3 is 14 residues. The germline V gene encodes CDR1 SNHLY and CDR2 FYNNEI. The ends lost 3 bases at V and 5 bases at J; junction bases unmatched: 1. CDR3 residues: CASSEGTGNEKLFF. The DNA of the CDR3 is TGTGCCAGCAGTGAGGGGACAGGGAATGAAAAACTGTTTTTT.

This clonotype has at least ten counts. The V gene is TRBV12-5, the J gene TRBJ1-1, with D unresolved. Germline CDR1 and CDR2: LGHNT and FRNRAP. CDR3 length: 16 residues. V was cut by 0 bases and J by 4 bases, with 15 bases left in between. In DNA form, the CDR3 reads TGTGCTAGTGGTTTGGTACTTTCAACCTGGGTCACTGAAGCTTTCTTT. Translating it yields CASGLVLSTWVTEAFF. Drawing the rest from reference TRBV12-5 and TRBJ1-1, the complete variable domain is DARVTQTPRHKVTEMGQEVTMRCQPILGHNTVFWYRQTMMQGLELLAYFRNRAPLDDSGMPKDRFSAEMPDATLATLKIQPSEPRDSAVYFCASGLVLSTWVTEAFFGQGTRLTVV.

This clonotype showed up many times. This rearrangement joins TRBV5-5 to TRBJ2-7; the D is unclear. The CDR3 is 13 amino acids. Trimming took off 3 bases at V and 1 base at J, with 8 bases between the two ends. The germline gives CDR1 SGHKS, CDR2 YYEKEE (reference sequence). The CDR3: CASSSGASYEQYF. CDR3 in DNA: TGTGCCAGCAGCTCCGGAGCATCCTACGAGCAGTACTTC.

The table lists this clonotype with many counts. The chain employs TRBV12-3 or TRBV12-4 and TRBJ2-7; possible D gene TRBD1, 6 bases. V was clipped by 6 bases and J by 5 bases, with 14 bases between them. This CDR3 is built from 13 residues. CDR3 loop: CASRDGQYDEQYF. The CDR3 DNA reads TGTGCCAGCAGAGATGGACAGTACGACGAGCAGTACTTC.